This TCR beta chain was recorded in a study of blood T cell repertoires in COVID-19 (dated by TCRdb to about 2020). For context, the study as a whole: Samples from collaborators originated in the United States, Italy and Spain and spanned both the acute and convalescent phases of COVID-19. Nearly every sample came with metadata listing a de-identified subject ID, COVID-19 status, age in years and sex. Deeply sampled blood TCRbeta repertoires from subjects exposed to, actively infected with, or recovered from COVID-19 were included in the dataset. The repertoires were released in a freely available public database meant as a resource for research on the immune response to SARS-CoV-2. The prospective study material was composed of cDNA or gDNA derived from T cells, B-cell-depleted T cells, or PBMCs. HLA class I and class II types, where available, came from metadata supplied by the sample provider rather than from assay-based typing. The samples were drawn from two sources: the first 160 participants of the ongoing ImmuneRACE study, and fewer than 1,500 subjects contributed by 6 global collaborators. What the authors observed across the whole study: The amount of clinical and demographic metadata varied by source and participant and was provided uncurated.

As for this clone: What antigen it recognizes has not been identified. Per-nucleotide qualities are absent, and no much larger clonotype sits a single base away.

The CDR3 measures 12 amino acids from cysteine to phenylalanine. CDR3 DNA is the only sequence kept; it has 36 bases, read in frame from the first base. Trimming costs V 4 bases and J 3 bases, and their ends lie 9 bases apart. According to the germline V gene (reference sequence), CDR1 reads GTSNPN and CDR2 reads SVGIG. Whole blood was collected in K2EDTA tubes by collaborating institutions according to the institutions' own protocols. For TCRbeta analysis, collaborators shipped samples in one of three forms: frozen whole blood, isolated PBMCs, or DNA extracted from either of those sample types. TCRbeta CDR3 regions were amplified from genomic DNA by means of the immunoSEQ Assay, a bias-controlled multiplex PCR. In the source study's methods: Nucleated cell counts per sample were estimated from amplification of reference gene primers within the assay. To quantify the absolute abundance of each unique TCRbeta CDR3 rearrangement, sequence reads were collapsed and filtered. For each sample, productive Simpson clonality was calculated as the square root of Simpson's diversity index over productive rearrangements. This immuneACCESS table, as held by TCRdb, lists in-frame sequences with V and J called but not all clones. Of the missing ones, under half trace to an unresolved V gene in checked studies; the others have no known cause. The V and J calls and clone size come from that table; D and trimming were worked out from the DNA. The sample includes some 110,000 clones, with approximately 86% observed a single time. Together, the top ten hold 4% to 5.5% of the sample.

This TCR was sampled from a middle-aged man with acute or convalescent COVID-19. The sample taken for sequencing was peripheral blood. The chain joins TRBV30 to TRBJ1-1, with the D gene not clear enough to name. CDR3 loop: CAWIMAHTEAFF. The nucleotide sequence reads TGTGCCTGGATAATGGCCCACACTGAAGCTTTCTTT.